Reported below is one T cell receptor beta chain. The data were taken from a study of blood T cell repertoires in COVID-19. Overall study: Specimens from acute and convalescent COVID-19 originated in the United States, Italy and Spain.

Methods used by the authors: Nucleated cell number was recorded as an estimate derived from reference gene primer amplification. The method was immunoSEQ multiplex PCR; TCRdb's version includes in-frame clones alone and lacks a portion of them. The V and J calls and clone size come from that table; D and trimming were worked out from the DNA. The data hold hundreds of thousands of clones, with about nine tenths observed a single time. The sample consisted of peripheral blood. This receptor was taken from a man aged 55 to 70 who had recovered from COVID-19.

CDR3 sequence reads: CASSYGTGYQETQYF. The CDR3 bases are TGTGCCAGCAGTTACGGGACAGGGTACCAAGAGACCCAGTACTTC. The genes are TRBV6-2 or TRBV6-3 and TRBJ2-5, with 9 bases identical to TRBD1. The CDR3 is 15 residues long. V dropped 2 bases and J dropped 0; count of bases not matched to a gene: 1. Germline V gene lookup returns CDR1 MNHEY and CDR2 SVGEGT.